This T cell receptor (beta chain) originates from a study of cytomegalovirus exposure and HLA in healthy donors. A word on this clone: Its antigen is not known.

The donors were members of the roughly 130-subject validation cohort (separate from the approximately 670-subject first cohort). Study results and caveats: A few of the chains that were CMV-associated were confirmed in vitro to be specific for CMV antigens. Whilst most TCR sequences proved rare, a subset of public TCRs occurred across many donors. Researchers catalogued 150 or so TCR beta chains as cytomegalovirus-associated.

This table comes from immunoSEQ multiplex PCR, and its TCRdb copy is limited to in-frame clones, with some not included. The table has some 130,000 clones, approximately 84% seen once. The clonotype comes from a woman younger than 45 in good health and CMV-seronegative. The sequenced sample consisted of PBMCs.

This CDR3 reads CASSMRTSGTYEQYF. The CDR3 DNA reads as TGTGCCAGTAGTATGAGGACTAGCGGAACCTACGAGCAGTACTTC. This chain uses TRBV19 with TRBJ2-7; TRBD2 matches at 10 bases. CDR1 LNHDA and CDR2 SQIVND come from the germline V gene (reference sequence). J gave up 2 bases and V 3 bases, and 4 bases lay outside the gene matches. CDR3 length: 15 amino acids.